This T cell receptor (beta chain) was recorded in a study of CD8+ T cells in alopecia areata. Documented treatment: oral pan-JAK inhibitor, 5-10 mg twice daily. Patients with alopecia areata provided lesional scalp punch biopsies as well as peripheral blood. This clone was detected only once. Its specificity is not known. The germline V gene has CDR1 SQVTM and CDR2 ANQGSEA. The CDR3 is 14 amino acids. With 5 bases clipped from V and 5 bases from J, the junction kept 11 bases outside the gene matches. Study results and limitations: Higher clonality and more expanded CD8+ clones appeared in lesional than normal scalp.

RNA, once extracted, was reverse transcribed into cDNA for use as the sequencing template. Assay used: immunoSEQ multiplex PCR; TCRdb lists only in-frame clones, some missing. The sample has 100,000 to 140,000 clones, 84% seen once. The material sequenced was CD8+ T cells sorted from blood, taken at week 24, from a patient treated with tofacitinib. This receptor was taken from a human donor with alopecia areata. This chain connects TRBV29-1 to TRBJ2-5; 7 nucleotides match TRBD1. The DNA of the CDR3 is TGCAGCGTTAGCCTACAGGGGTCAGGGGAGACCCAGTACTTC. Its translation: CSVSLQGSGETQYF.